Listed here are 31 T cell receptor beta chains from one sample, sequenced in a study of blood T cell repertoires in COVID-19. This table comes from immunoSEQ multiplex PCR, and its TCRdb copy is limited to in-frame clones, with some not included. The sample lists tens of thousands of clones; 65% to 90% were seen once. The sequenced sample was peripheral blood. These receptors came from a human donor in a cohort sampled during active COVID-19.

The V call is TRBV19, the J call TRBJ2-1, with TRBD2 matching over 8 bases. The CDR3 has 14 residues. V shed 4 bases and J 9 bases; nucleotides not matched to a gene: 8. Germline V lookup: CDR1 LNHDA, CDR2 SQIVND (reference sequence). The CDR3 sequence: CASSNREGRGEQFF. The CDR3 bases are TGTGCCAGTAGTAACCGGGAGGGACGTGGTGAGCAGTTCTTC. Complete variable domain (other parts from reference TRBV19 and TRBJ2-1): DGGITQSPKYLFRKEGQNVTLSCEQNLNHDAMYWYRQDPGQGLRLIYYSQIVNDFQKGDIAEGYSVSREKKESFPLTVTSAQKNPTAFYLCASSNREGRGEQFFGPGTRLTVL.

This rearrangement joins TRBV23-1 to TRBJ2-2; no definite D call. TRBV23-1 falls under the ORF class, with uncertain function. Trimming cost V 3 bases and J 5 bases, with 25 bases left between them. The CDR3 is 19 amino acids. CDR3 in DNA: TGCGCCAGCAGTCAGCCCCGACGGTGGAGCGCTGAACTAACCGGGGAGCTGTTTTTT. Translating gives CASSQPRRWSAELTGELFF.

The CDR3 reads CASSWGHNTEAFF. CDR3 coding DNA: TGTGCCAGCAGTTGGGGGCATAACACTGAAGCTTTCTTT. The V and J genes are TRBV28 and TRBJ1-1; D may be TRBD1 (6 bases). The CDR3 is made up of 13 amino acids. Germline values: CDR1 MDHEN, CDR2 SYDVKM. Trimming cost V 4 bases and J 2 bases, with 8 bases left between them. Full variable domain (rest looked up from reference TRBV28 and TRBJ1-1): DVKVTQSSRYLVKRTGEKVFLECVQDMDHENMFWYRQDPGLGLRLIYFSYDVKMKEKGDIPEGYSVSREKKERFSLILESASTNQTSMYLCASSWGHNTEAFFGQGTRLTVV.

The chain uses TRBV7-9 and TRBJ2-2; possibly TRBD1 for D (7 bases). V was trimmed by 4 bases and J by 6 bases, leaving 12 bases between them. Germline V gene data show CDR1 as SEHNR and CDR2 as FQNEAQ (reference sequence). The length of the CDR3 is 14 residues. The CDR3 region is CASSSSGGPGELFF. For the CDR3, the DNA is TGTGCCAGCAGCTCCTCAGGGGGGCCCGGGGAGCTGTTTTTT.

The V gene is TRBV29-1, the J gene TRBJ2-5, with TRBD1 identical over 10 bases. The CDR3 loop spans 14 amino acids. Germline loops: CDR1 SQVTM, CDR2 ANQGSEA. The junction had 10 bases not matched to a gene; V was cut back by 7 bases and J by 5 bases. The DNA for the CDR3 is TGCAGCGCTCCGGGACAGGGGAACAGCGAGACCCAGTACTTC. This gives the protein CSAPGQGNSETQYF.

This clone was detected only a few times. The CDR3 reads CASSVGSQGAGEQYF. The CDR3 nucleotides are TGTGCCAGCAGCGTAGGGAGCCAGGGGGCTGGAGAGCAGTACTTC. This chain links TRBV9 with TRBJ2-7; 8 bases match TRBD1. The germline gives CDR1 SGDLS, CDR2 YYNGEE. V shed 0 bases, J shed 7 bases, and the junction held 9 bases outside the gene matches. The CDR3 contains 15 residues.

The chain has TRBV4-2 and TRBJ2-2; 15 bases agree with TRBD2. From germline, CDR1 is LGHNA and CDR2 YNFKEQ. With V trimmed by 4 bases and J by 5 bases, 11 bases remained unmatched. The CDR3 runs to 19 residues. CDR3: CASSPRPGTSGGLTGELFF. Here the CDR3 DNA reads TGTGCCAGCAGCCCCCGTCCCGGGACTAGCGGGGGGCTTACCGGGGAGCTGTTTTTT.

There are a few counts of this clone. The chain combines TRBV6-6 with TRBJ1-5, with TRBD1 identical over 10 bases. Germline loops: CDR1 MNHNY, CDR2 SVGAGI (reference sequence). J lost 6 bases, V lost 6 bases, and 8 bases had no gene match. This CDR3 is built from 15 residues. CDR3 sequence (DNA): TGTGCCAGCAGAGACAGGGGGCAGGGTGGTCAGCCCCAGCATTTT. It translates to CASRDRGQGGQPQHF.

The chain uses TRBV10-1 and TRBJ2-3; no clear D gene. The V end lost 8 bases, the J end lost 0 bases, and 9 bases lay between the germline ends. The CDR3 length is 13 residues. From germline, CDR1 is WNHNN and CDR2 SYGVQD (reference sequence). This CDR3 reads CASPSSSTDTQYF. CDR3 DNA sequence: TGCGCCAGCCCGTCGAGTAGCACAGATACGCAGTATTTT.

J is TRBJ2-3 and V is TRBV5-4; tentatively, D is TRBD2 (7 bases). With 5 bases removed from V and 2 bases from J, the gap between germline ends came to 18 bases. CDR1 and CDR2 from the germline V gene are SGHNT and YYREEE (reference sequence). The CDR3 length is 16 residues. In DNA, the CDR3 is TGTGCCAGCAGACGTACGAGGGGGGGATCCACAGATACGCAGTATTTT. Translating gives CASRRTRGGSTDTQYF.

The CDR3 spells CASSRDRGPETQYF. The DNA for the CDR3 is TGTGCCAGCAGCCGCGACAGGGGTCCAGAGACCCAGTACTTC. This rearrangement joins TRBV7-2 to TRBJ2-5, with 8 bases matching TRBD1. CDR3 length: 14 residues. CDR1 and CDR2 (germline): SGHTA, FQGNSA. V shed 5 bases, J shed 4 bases, and the junction held 6 bases outside the gene matches. The full variable domain, with the rest looked up from reference TRBV7-2 and TRBJ2-5, is GAGVSQSPSNKVTEKGKDVELRCDPISGHTALYWYRQSLGQGLEFLIYFQGNSAPDKSGLPSDRFSAERTGGSVSTLTIQRTQQEDSAVYLCASSRDRGPETQYFGPGTRLLVL.

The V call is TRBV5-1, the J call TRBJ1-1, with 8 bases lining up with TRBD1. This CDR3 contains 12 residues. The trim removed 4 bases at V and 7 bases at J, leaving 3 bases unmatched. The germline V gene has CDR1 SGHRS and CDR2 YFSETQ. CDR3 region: CASSEGQDEAFF. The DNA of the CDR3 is TGCGCCAGCAGCGAGGGACAGGATGAAGCTTTCTTT.

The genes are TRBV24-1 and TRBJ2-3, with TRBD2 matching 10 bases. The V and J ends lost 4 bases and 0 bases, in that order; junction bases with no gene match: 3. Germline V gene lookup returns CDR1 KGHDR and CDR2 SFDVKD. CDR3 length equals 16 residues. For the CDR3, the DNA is TGTGCCACCAGTGACCCTAGCGGGGGCAGCACAGATACGCAGTATTTT. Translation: CATSDPSGGSTDTQYF.

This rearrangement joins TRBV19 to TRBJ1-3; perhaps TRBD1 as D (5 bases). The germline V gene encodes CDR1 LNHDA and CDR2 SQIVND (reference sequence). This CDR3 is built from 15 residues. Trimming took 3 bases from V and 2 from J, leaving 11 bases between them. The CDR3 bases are TGTGCCAGTAGTATCCAGGGAGGCACTGGAAACACCATATATTTT. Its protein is CASSIQGGTGNTIYF.

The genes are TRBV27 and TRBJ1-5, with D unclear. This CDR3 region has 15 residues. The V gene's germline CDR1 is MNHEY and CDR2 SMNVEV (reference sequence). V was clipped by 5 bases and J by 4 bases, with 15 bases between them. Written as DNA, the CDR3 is TGTGCCAGCAGTACAACCGGGGTAGCTAATCAGCCCCAGCATTTT. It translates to CASSTTGVANQPQHF.

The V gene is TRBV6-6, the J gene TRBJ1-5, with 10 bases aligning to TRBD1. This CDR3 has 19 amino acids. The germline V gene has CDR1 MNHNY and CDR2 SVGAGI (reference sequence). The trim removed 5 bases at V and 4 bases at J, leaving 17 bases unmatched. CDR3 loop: CASSHPGQGTNFYNQPQHF. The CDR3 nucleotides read TGTGCCAGCAGTCATCCGGGACAGGGGACGAACTTTTATAATCAGCCCCAGCATTTT.

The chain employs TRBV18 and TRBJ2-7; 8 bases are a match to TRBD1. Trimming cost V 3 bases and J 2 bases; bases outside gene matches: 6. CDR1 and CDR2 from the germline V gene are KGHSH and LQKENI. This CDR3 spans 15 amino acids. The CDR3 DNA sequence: TGTGCCAGCTCACCCCGGGACAGGCCTCCCTACGAGCAGTACTTC. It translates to CASSPRDRPPYEQYF.

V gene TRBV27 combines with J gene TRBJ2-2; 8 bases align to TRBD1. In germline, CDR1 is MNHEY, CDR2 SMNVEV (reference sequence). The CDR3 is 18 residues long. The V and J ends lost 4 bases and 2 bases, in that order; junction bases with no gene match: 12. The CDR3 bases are TGTGCCAGCAGTTACGGACGGGGACAGGCCCCTAACACCGGGGAGCTGTTTTTT. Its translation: CASSYGRGQAPNTGELFF.

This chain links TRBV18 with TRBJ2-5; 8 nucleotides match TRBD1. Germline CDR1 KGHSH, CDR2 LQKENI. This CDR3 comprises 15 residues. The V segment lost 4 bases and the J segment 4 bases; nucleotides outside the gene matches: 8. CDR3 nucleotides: TGTGCCAGCTCACTCGGACAGGGTAGTATAGAGACCCAGTACTTC. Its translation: CASSLGQGSIETQYF.

In DNA, the CDR3 is TGCGCCAGCAGCCAAGAAAGGACAGGGGCCTACGAGCAGTACTTC. It specifies CASSQERTGAYEQYF. The chain has TRBV4-1 and TRBJ2-7; 9 nucleotides match TRBD1. CDR3 length: 15 residues. Trimming took 0 bases from V and 2 from J; bases not matched to a gene: 2. The germline gives CDR1 MGHRA, CDR2 YSYEKL.

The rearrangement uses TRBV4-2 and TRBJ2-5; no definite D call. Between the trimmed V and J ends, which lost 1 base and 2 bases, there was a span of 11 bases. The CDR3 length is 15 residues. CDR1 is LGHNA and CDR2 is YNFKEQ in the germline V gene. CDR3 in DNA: TGTGCCAGCAGCCAAGGGGTAGGAGATCAAGAGACCCAGTACTTC. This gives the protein CASSQGVGDQETQYF.

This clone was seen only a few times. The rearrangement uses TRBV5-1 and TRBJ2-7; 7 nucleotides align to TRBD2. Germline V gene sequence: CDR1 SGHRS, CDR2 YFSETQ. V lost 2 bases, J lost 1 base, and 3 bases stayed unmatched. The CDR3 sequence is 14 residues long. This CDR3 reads CASSFGGSSYEQYF. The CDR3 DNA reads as TGCGCCAGCAGCTTTGGCGGGAGTTCCTACGAGCAGTACTTC. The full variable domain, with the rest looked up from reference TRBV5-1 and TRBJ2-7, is KAGVTQTPRYLIKTRGQQVTLSCSPISGHRSVSWYQQTPGQGLQFLFEYFSETQRNKGNFPGRFSGRQFSNSRSEMNVSTLELGDSALYLCASSFGGSSYEQYFGPGTRLTVT.

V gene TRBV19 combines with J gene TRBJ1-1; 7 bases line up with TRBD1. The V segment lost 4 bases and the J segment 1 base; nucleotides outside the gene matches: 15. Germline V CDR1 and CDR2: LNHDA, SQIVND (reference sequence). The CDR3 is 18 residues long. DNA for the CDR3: TGTGCCAGTAGTAAGGGGTCTGGAGGGGGCCCTAAGAACACTGAAGCTTTCTTT. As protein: CASSKGSGGGPKNTEAFF.

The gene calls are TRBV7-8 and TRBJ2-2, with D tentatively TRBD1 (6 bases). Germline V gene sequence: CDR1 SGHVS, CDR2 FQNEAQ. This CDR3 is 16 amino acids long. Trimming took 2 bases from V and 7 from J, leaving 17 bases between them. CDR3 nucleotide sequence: TGTGCCAGCAGCTTATCCGCAGGGGCAGGTGGCGGGGAGCTGTTTTTT. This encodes CASSLSAGAGGGELFF.

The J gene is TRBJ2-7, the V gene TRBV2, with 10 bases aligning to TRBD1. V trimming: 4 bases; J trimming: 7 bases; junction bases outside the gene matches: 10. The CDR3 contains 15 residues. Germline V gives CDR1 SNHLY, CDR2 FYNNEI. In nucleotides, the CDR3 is TGTGCCAGCAGTGGGACAGGGGGAGCGATTGTAGAGCAGTACTTC. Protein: CASSGTGGAIVEQYF.

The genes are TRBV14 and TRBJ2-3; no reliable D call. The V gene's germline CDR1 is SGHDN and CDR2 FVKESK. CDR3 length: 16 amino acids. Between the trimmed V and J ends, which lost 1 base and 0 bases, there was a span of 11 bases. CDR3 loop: CASSQVWPSSTDTQYF. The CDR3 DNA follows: TGTGCCAGCAGCCAAGTTTGGCCTTCTAGCACAGATACGCAGTATTTT. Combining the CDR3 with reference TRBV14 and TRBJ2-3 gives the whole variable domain EAGVTQFPSHSVIEKGQTVTLRCDPISGHDNLYWYRRVMGKEIKFLLHFVKESKQDESGMPNNRFLAERTGGTYSTLKVQPAELEDSGVYFCASSQVWPSSTDTQYFGPGTRLTVL.

This CDR3 is CASSIRLAHNEQFF. CDR3 coding DNA: TGTGCCAGCAGTATCAGACTAGCCCACAATGAGCAGTTCTTC. The chain is built from TRBV3-1 (or the pseudogene TRBV3-2) and TRBJ2-1, with 7 bases identical to TRBD2. This CDR3 is built from 14 residues. Trimming cost V 6 bases and J 5 bases; bases outside gene matches: 7. Germline CDR1 and CDR2: LGHDT and YNNKEL (reference sequence).

This CDR3 is CATSSSGTGWGNGELFF. CDR3 DNA sequence: TGTGCCACCTCTTCCTCAGGGACAGGTTGGGGAAACGGGGAGCTGTTTTTT. The chain couples TRBV24-1 to TRBJ2-2; TRBD1 aligns across 8 bases. The CDR3 has 17 residues. J was trimmed by 7 bases and V by 9 bases; bases with no gene match: 18. The germline V gene has CDR1 KGHDR and CDR2 SFDVKD.

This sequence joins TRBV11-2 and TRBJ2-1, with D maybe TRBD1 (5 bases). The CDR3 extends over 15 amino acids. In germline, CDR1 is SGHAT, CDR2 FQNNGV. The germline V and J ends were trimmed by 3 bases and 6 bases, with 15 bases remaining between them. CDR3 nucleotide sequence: TGTGCCAGCAGCTTTAGGGGCGGCGCCGGCAATGAGCAGTTCTTC. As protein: CASSFRGGAGNEQFF.

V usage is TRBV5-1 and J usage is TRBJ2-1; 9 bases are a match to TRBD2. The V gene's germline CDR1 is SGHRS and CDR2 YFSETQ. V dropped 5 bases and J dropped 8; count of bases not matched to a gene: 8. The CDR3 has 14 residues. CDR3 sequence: CASSISSGNDEQFF. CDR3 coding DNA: TGCGCCAGCAGTATTTCTAGCGGGAATGATGAGCAGTTCTTC.

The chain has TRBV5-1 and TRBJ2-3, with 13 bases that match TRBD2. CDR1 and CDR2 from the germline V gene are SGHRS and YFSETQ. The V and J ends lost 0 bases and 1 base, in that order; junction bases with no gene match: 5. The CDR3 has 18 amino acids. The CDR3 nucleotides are TGCGCCAGCAGCTTGGGACTAGCGGGGGGCCCTGGCACAGATACGCAGTATTTT. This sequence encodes CASSLGLAGGPGTDTQYF.